The 6 T cell receptor beta chains given below trace back to one sample, sequenced in a study of blood T cells in healthy people across ages. PCR was performed a second time for about 7 to 12 cycles using a sample-barcoded 5' primer and a J-beta primer mix. TCRdb re-analysed the 5' RACE reads in MiXCR, keeping a single row per CDR3 protein. The data show about 640,000 distinct CDR3 sequences, around 54% seen once. Material: blood. These receptors all come from a man aged 55-75 years in good health.

The V gene is TRBV2, the J gene TRBJ2-7, with 7 bases aligning to TRBD2. Germline-derived CDR1 and CDR2 are SNHLY and FYNNEI. The CDR3 covers 13 residues. Losses at the gene ends were 4 bases for V and 6 bases for J; bases not matched to a gene: 6. CDR3 sequence: CASSVAGRTEQYF. In DNA, the CDR3 is TGTGCCAGCAGTGTAGCGGGCCGGACCGAGCAGTACTTC.

This clonotype was seen just once. Here the CDR3 reads CSAPRTAGGYEQYF. CDR3 coding DNA: TGCAGTGCTCCCCGGACGGCGGGGGGGTACGAGCAGTACTTC. This chain links TRBV20-1 with TRBJ2-5, with TRBD2 identical over 9 bases. The DNA matches TRBJ2-7 better at its end, which makes the J call doubtful. CDR3 length: 14 amino acids. Per the germline V gene, CDR1 is DFQATT and CDR2 is SNEGSKA (reference sequence).

The J gene is TRBJ2-1, the V gene TRBV4-2; 7 bases match TRBD2. The CDR3 extends over 15 amino acids. Germline CDR1 and CDR2: LGHNA and YNFKEQ. Germline trimming cut 4 bases from V and 4 bases from J; bases unmatched to any gene: 7. CDR3 DNA sequence: TGTGCCAGCAGCCGAGAGCGGGGCCATTACAATGAGCAGTTCTTC. Translated: CASSRERGHYNEQFF.

The chain has TRBV7-3 and TRBJ1-2, with 9 bases fitting TRBD1. This CDR3 is built from 18 residues. From germline, CDR1 is SGHTA and CDR2 FQGTGA. V lost 4 bases to trimming and J lost 5 bases; unmatched junction nucleotides: 17. This CDR3 is CASSCGTGNRWDNYGYTF. CDR3 nucleotides: TGTGCCAGCAGCTGCGGGACAGGGAATCGGTGGGATAATTATGGCTACACCTTC.

The chain links TRBV3-1 to TRBJ1-6; no clear D gene. Germline CDR1 is LGHDT and CDR2 is YNNKEL (reference sequence). With 1 base removed from V and 8 bases from J, the gap between germline ends came to 12 bases. There are 15 residues in the CDR3. The CDR3 protein is CASSQGLQRYSPLHF. For the CDR3, the DNA is TGTGCCAGCAGCCAAGGCCTCCAGCGATATTCACCCCTCCACTTT.

This clonotype has a handful of counts. This chain uses TRBV20-1 with TRBJ1-4, with 10 bases identical to TRBD1. The CDR3 is 13 residues long. V was pared by 7 bases and J by 8 bases, with 7 bases of the junction left unmatched. Germline V lookup: CDR1 DFQATT, CDR2 SNEGSKA (reference sequence). The CDR3 nucleotides read TGCAGTGTCCGGACAGGGGGAGGAGAAAAACTGTTTTTT. Translating gives CSVRTGGGEKLFF.